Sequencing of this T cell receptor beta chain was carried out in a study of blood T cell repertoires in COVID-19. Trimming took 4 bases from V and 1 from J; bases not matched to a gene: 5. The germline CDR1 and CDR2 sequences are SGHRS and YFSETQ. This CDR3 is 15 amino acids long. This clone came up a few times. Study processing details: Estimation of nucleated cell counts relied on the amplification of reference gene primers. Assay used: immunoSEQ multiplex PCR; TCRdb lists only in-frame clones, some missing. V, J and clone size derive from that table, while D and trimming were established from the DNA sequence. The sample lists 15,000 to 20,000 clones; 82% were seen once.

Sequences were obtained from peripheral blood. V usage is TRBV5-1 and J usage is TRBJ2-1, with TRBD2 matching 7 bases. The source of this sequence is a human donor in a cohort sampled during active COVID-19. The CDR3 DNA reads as TGCGCCAGCAGCCCTACGGGGGGTTCCTACAATGAGCAGTTCTTC. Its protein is CASSPTGGSYNEQFF.